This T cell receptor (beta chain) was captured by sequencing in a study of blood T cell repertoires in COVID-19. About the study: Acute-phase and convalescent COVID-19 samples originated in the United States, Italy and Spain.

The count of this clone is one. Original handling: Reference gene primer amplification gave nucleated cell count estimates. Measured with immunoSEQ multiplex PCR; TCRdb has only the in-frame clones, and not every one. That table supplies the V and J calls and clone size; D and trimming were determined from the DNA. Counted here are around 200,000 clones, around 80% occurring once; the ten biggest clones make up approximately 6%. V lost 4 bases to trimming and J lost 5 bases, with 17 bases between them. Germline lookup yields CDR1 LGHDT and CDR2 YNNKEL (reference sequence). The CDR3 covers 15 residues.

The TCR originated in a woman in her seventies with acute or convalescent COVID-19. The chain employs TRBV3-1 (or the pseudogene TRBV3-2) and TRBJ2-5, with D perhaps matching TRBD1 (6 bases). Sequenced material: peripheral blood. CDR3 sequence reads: CASSRGVNRDETQYF. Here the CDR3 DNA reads TGTGCCAGCAGCCGAGGGGTAAACAGGGATGAGACCCAGTACTTC.